The 25 T cell receptor beta chains below come from one sample, sequenced in a study of T cell responses to AZD1222 COVID-19 vaccine. Assay used: immunoSEQ multiplex PCR; TCRdb lists only in-frame clones, some missing. The data contain roughly 160,000 clones, about 90% of them singletons. The sequencing used peripheral blood, collected on day 0 of MenACWY control vaccination. These receptor sequences come from an adult in good health.

CDR3 residues: CASSEANLGTVMNTEAFF. In nucleotides, the CDR3 is TGTGCCAGCAGTGAAGCGAACCTTGGAACAGTCATGAACACTGAAGCTTTCTTT. The chain joins TRBV6-1 to TRBJ1-1; D unclear. CDR1 is MNHNS and CDR2 is SASEGT in the germline V gene. Trimming removed 0 bases at V and 0 bases at J, with 17 bases between. This CDR3 is 18 amino acids long.

This chain connects TRBV7-2 to TRBJ2-7, with 8 bases fitting TRBD2. The CDR3 contains 15 residues. V was pared by 1 base and J by 4 bases, with 6 bases of the junction left unmatched. Germline loops: CDR1 SGHTA, CDR2 FQGNSA. CDR3 in DNA: TGTGCCAGCAGCTTAGAACTAGCGGAGCATTACGAGCAGTACTTC. Amino acid sequence: CASSLELAEHYEQYF.

The CDR3 protein is CAWSVSVGDGYTF. Here the CDR3 DNA reads TGTGCCTGGAGTGTATCGGTAGGCGACGGCTACACCTTC. V usage is TRBV30 and J usage is TRBJ1-2; D gene unclear. Germline V gene lookup returns CDR1 GTSNPN and CDR2 SVGIG (reference sequence). Trimming left V 0 bases short and J 8 bases short, with 13 bases between. The CDR3 is 13 amino acids.

The DNA of the CDR3 is TGTGCCAGCAGCTTAGATTGGGGGAGCAGGGGAGCTGAAGCTTTCTTT. This translates into CASSLDWGSRGAEAFF. The rearrangement joins TRBV11-3 to TRBJ1-1, with D perhaps matching TRBD1 (6 bases). Germline V gene sequence: CDR1 SGHNT, CDR2 YENEEA. Trimming left V 0 bases short and J 6 bases short, with 17 bases between. This CDR3 spans 16 amino acids. Using reference TRBV11-3 and TRBJ1-1 for the parts outside the CDR3, the full variable domain is EAGVVQSPRYKIIEKKQPVAFWCNPISGHNTLYWYLQNLGQGPELLIRYENEEAVDDSQLPKDRFSAERLKGVDSTLKIQPAELGDSAVYLCASSLDWGSRGAEAFFGQGTRLTVV.

The CDR3 here is CASSGINGNEQFF. The CDR3 DNA follows: TGTGCCAGTAGCGGGATAAATGGCAATGAGCAGTTCTTC. The chain employs TRBV19 and TRBJ2-1; a possible D gene is TRBD2 (5 bases). There are 13 residues in the CDR3. Germline V gene sequence: CDR1 LNHDA, CDR2 SQIVND (reference sequence). V was pared by 6 bases and J by 6 bases, with 12 bases between.

The rearrangement links TRBV5-1 to TRBJ2-7; 7 bases are a match to TRBD2. The CDR3 contains 13 residues. From germline, CDR1 is SGHRS and CDR2 YFSETQ. V shed 4 bases and J 3 bases; nucleotides not matched to a gene: 4. CDR3 in amino acids: CASSPGEGYEQYF. DNA of the CDR3: TGCGCCAGCAGCCCGGGGGAGGGCTACGAGCAGTACTTC.

The chain combines TRBV7-8 with TRBJ1-4; no clear D gene. The CDR3 covers 15 residues. With 4 bases removed from V and 0 bases from J, the gap between germline ends came to 9 bases. Looked up from germline, CDR1 is SGHVS and CDR2 is FQNEAQ. CDR3 sequence (DNA): TGTGCCAGCAGCTCAGCCGGGACAACTAATGAAAAACTGTTTTTT. It translates to CASSSAGTTNEKLFF.

The J gene is TRBJ1-5, the V gene TRBV19; possible D gene TRBD1, 5 bases. This CDR3 has 15 residues. V was cut by 3 bases and J by 2 bases, with 11 bases left in between. The V gene's germline CDR1 is LNHDA and CDR2 SQIVND (reference sequence). For the CDR3, the DNA is TGTGCCAGTAGTATGCCGGGACGCGGCAATCAGCCCCAGCATTTT. Encoded protein: CASSMPGRGNQPQHF.

V gene TRBV7-6 combines with J gene TRBJ1-3; no reliable D call. This CDR3 has 15 residues. V lost 0 bases, J lost 0 bases, and 6 bases lay in between. Looked up from germline, CDR1 is SGHVS and CDR2 is FNYEAQ. This CDR3 is CASSLAGISGNTIYF. The DNA of the CDR3 is TGTGCCAGCAGCTTAGCAGGGATCTCTGGAAACACCATATATTTT. The variable domain in full, completed from reference TRBV7-6 and TRBJ1-3, reads GAGVSQSPRYKVTKRGQDVALRCDPISGHVSLYWYRQALGQGPEFLTYFNYEAQQDKSGLPNDRFSAERPEGSISTLTIQRTEQRDSAMYRCASSLAGISGNTIYFGEGSWLTVV.

The gene calls are TRBV27 and TRBJ1-3; D is possibly TRBD1 (5 bases). Germline loops: CDR1 MNHEY, CDR2 SMNVEV (reference sequence). This CDR3 is built from 15 residues. The germline V and J ends were trimmed by 4 bases and 0 bases, with 10 bases remaining between them. CDR3 DNA sequence: TGTGCCAGCAGTTCCCTGCAGGGCTCTGGAAACACCATATATTTT. Translated: CASSSLQGSGNTIYF.

This clone has just one count. This chain connects TRBV7-9 to TRBJ1-1; D not resolved. The CDR3 is 14 amino acids. Trimming took 1 base from V and 6 from J, leaving 12 bases between them. Germline assignment: CDR1 SEHNR and CDR2 FQNEAQ (reference sequence). The CDR3 bases are TGTGCCAGCAGCTTAGGGGATATGATCGCTGAAGCTTTCTTT. Its protein product is CASSLGDMIAEAFF.

V is TRBV2 and J is TRBJ2-7; D remains unclear. The CDR3 covers 11 residues. CDR1 and CDR2 (germline): SNHLY, FYNNEI. V lost 7 bases to trimming and J lost 4 bases, with 8 bases between them. The CDR3 here is CASTRVYEQYF. CDR3 sequence (DNA): TGTGCCAGCACCCGGGTTTACGAGCAGTACTTC.

The chain uses TRBV27 and TRBJ2-3; D gene uncertain. Germline CDR1 MNHEY, CDR2 SMNVEV (reference sequence). This CDR3 region has 12 residues. Trimming removed 4 bases from V and 1 base from J, with 3 bases in between. CDR3 DNA sequence: TGTGCCAGCAGTTCCCGCACAGATACGCAGTATTTT. This encodes CASSSRTDTQYF.

V is TRBV29-1 and J is TRBJ1-2; D not certain. In germline, CDR1 is SQVTM, CDR2 ANQGSEA. CDR3 length: 13 residues. Trimming removed 1 base from V and 3 bases from J, with 9 bases in between. This CDR3 reads CSVEGRLDYGYTF. CDR3 DNA sequence: TGCAGCGTTGAAGGGCGGTTGGACTATGGCTACACCTTC.

In this sample, this clone turned up once. The chain employs TRBV7-9 and TRBJ2-1, with unresolved D. Trimming shortened V by 1 base and J by 8 bases, and 18 bases separated the two germline ends. This CDR3 region has 16 residues. The germline V gene encodes CDR1 SEHNR and CDR2 FQNEAQ (reference sequence). For the CDR3, the DNA is TGTGCCAGCAGCTTAGTGGTTTCCTCGCCTAAGTATGAGCAGTTCTTC. This encodes CASSLVVSSPKYEQFF.

The chain uses TRBV12-3 or TRBV12-4 and TRBJ2-5; a weak D match, TRBD1 (5 bases). CDR3 size: 13 residues. V lost 5 bases to trimming and J lost 2 bases, with 9 bases between them. Written as DNA, the CDR3 is TGTGCCAGCAGTCTCGGACAACAAGAGACCCAGTACTTC. This sequence encodes CASSLGQQETQYF.

This clone is a singleton in its sample. The CDR3 reads CASTDRVGGRNTGELFF. In nucleotides, the CDR3 is TGTGCCAGTACGGACAGGGTCGGAGGCAGGAACACCGGGGAGCTGTTTTTT. The J gene is TRBJ2-2, the V gene TRBV19, with TRBD1 matching 8 bases. Germline lookup yields CDR1 LNHDA and CDR2 SQIVND (reference sequence). V lost 7 bases to trimming and J lost 1 base; unmatched junction nucleotides: 11. This CDR3 is 17 amino acids long.

This chain connects TRBV19 to TRBJ2-1; TRBD1 agrees at 8 bases. Germline CDR1 and CDR2: LNHDA and SQIVND (reference sequence). The CDR3 is made up of 14 amino acids. Unmatched junction bases numbered 5, after V lost 5 bases and J lost 5 bases. The CDR3 nucleotides are TGTGCCAGTAGTGGACAGGGTGGCCACAATGAGCAGTTCTTC. As protein: CASSGQGGHNEQFF.

The CDR3 protein is CSASGATEAFF. CDR3 DNA sequence: TGCAGTGCCTCAGGGGCGACGGAAGCTTTCTTT. The chain recombines TRBV20-1 with TRBJ1-1; D may be TRBD1 (6 bases). The V end lost 6 bases, the J end lost 8 bases, and 13 bases lay between the germline ends. Germline V gene sequence: CDR1 DFQATT, CDR2 SNEGSKA (reference sequence). The CDR3 contains 11 residues.

The rearrangement uses TRBV20-1 and TRBJ1-1; D gene unclear. The germline V gene encodes CDR1 DFQATT and CDR2 SNEGSKA (reference sequence). The CDR3 extends over 12 amino acids. With 3 bases removed from V and 1 base from J, the gap between germline ends came to 6 bases. The CDR3: CSASKSNTEAFF. CDR3 nucleotide sequence: TGCAGTGCTAGTAAGTCGAACACTGAAGCTTTCTTT.

V usage is TRBV10-3 and J usage is TRBJ2-7; 11 bases align to TRBD1. The V gene's germline CDR1 is ENHRY and CDR2 SYGVKD. The V and J ends lost 6 bases and 4 bases, in that order; junction bases with no gene match: 5. CDR3 length equals 14 residues. CDR3 loop: CAIRGQGAMYEQYF. The CDR3 nucleotides are TGTGCCATCAGAGGACAGGGGGCCATGTACGAGCAGTACTTC.

J is TRBJ2-7 and V is TRBV6-6, with a tentative D call TRBD2 (7 bases). Trimming removed 5 bases from V and 3 bases from J, with 20 bases in between. The CDR3 length is 16 residues. CDR1 and CDR2 (germline): MNHNY, SVGAGI (reference sequence). CDR3 sequence (DNA): TGTGCCAGCAGTCAAGGGGGGGCGGGGAGTATCTACGAGCAGTACTTC. This codes for CASSQGGAGSIYEQYF.

The chain uses TRBV7-9 and TRBJ1-2, with D uncertain. CDR3 length: 15 amino acids. The germline V gene encodes CDR1 SEHNR and CDR2 FQNEAQ (reference sequence). Trimming took off 5 bases at V and 5 bases at J, with 18 bases between the two ends. The CDR3 DNA reads as TGTGCCAGCAGCCCCTCTCCCGGGTCCAATTATGGCTACACCTTC. Residues: CASSPSPGSNYGYTF.

This chain uses TRBV30 with TRBJ2-1; D possibly corresponds to TRBD2 (7 bases). The V end lost 3 bases, the J end lost 7 bases, and 13 bases lay between the germline ends. This CDR3 is 13 amino acids long. Germline V gene lookup returns CDR1 GTSNPN and CDR2 SVGIG (reference sequence). The CDR3 nucleotides read TGTGCCTGGAGCGCAGGGGAGGGAAATGAGCAGTTCTTC. Translation: CAWSAGEGNEQFF.

The chain recombines TRBV9 with TRBJ1-1; weak D call: TRBD1 (6 bases). Trimming shortened V by 4 bases and J by 1 base, and 14 bases separated the two germline ends. Germline assignment: CDR1 SGDLS and CDR2 YYNGEE. The CDR3 runs 15 residues. The CDR3 reads CASSILQGKNTEAFF. CDR3 DNA sequence: TGTGCCAGCAGCATTTTACAGGGAAAGAACACTGAAGCTTTCTTT.